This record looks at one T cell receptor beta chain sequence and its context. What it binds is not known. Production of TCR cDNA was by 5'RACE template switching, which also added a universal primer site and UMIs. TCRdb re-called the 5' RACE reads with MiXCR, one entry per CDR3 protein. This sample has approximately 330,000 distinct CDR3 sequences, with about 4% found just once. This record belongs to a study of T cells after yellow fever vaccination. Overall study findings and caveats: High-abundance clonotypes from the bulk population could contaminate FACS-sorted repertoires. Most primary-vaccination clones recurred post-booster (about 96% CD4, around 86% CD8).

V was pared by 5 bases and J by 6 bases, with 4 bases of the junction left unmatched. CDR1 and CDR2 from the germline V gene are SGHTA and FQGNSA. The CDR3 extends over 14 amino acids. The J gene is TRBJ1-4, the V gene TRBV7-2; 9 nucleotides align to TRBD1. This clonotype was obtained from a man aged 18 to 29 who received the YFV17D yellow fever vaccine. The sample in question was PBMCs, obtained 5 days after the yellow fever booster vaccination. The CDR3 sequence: CASSGRTGDEKLFF. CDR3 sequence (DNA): TGTGCCAGCAGCGGACGGACAGGGGATGAAAAACTGTTTTTT.